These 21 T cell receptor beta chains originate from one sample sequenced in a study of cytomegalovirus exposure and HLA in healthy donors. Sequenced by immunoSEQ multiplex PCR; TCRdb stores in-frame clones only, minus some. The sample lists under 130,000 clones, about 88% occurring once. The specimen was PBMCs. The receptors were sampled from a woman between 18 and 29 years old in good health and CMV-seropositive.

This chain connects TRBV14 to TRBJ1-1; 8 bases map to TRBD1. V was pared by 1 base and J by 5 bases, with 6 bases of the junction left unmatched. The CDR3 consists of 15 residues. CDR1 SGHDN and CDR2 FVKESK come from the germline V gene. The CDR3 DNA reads TGTGCCAGCAGCCAAGGGACAGGGATGTTGACTGAAGCTTTCTTT. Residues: CASSQGTGMLTEAFF.

The DNA of the CDR3 is TGTGCCATCAGTGAGTCCCAGCGGGGGGGCATCACAGATACGCAGTATTTT. Translating gives CAISESQRGGITDTQYF. The chain uses TRBV10-3 and TRBJ2-3; 10 bases are a match to TRBD2. CDR3 length: 17 residues. With V trimmed by 0 bases and J by 2 bases, 5 bases remained unmatched. CDR1 is ENHRY and CDR2 is SYGVKD in the germline V gene.

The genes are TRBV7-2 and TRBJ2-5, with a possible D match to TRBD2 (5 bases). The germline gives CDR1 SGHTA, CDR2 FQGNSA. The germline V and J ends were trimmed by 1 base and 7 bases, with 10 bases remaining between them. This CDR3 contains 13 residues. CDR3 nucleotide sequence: TGTGCCAGCAGCTTAGGCCGGGAAGGGACCCAGTACTTC. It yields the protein CASSLGREGTQYF.

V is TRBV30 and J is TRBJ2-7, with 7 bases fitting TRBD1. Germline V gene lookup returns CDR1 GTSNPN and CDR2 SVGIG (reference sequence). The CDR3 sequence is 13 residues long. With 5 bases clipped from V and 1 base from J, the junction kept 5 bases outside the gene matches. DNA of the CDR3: TGTGCCTGGCAAACGGACAGGTCCTACGAGCAGTACTTC. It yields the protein CAWQTDRSYEQYF.

As DNA, the CDR3 is TGTGCCAGCAGCCCACTAGCGGGGGCCCGGGAGGGGACCCAGTACTTC. Translated: CASSPLAGAREGTQYF. This sequence joins TRBV14 and TRBJ2-5, with 11 bases that match TRBD2. CDR3 length: 16 amino acids. The junction had 11 bases not matched to a gene; V was cut back by 4 bases and J by 7 bases. The germline gives CDR1 SGHDN, CDR2 FVKESK.

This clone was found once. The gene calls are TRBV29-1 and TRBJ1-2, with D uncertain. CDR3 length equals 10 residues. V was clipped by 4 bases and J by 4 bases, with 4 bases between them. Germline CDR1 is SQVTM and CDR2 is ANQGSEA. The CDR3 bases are TGCAGCGTTGCTCTCTATGGCTACACCTTC. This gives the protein CSVALYGYTF.

The CDR3 sequence: CASSFQGSGNTIYF. CDR3 bases: TGTGCCAGCAGCTTTCAGGGCTCTGGAAACACCATATATTTT. The chain has TRBV7-9 and TRBJ1-3; maybe TRBD1 (5 bases). Per the germline V gene, CDR1 is SEHNR and CDR2 is FQNEAQ (reference sequence). CDR3 size: 14 residues. V lost 3 bases and J 0 bases, leaving 6 bases between the germline ends.

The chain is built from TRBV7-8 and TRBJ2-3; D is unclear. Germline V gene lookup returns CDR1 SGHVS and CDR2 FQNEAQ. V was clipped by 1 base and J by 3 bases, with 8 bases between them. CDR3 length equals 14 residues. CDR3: CASSLGSNTDTQYF. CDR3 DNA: TGTGCCAGCAGCTTAGGGAGTAATACAGATACGCAGTATTTT.

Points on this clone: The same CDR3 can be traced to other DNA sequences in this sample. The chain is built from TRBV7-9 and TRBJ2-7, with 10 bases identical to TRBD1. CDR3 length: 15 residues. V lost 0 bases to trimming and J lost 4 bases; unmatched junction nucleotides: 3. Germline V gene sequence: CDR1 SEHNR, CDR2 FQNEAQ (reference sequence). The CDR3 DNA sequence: TGTGCCAGCAGCTTAGCCGGGACAGGGGATTACGAGCAGTACTTC. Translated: CASSLAGTGDYEQYF.

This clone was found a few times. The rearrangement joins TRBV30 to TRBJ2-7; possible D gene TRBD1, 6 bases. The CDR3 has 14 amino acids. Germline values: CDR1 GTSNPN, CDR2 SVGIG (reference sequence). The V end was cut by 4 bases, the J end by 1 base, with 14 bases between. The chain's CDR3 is CAWNQRGLSYEQYF. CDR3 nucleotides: TGTGCCTGGAACCAGAGGGGGTTATCCTACGAGCAGTACTTC.

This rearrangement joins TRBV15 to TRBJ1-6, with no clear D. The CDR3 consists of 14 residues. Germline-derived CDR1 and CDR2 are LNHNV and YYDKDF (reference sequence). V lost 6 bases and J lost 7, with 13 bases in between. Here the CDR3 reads CATSIGGSNSPLHF. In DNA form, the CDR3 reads TGTGCCACCAGTATAGGTGGGAGCAATTCACCCCTCCACTTT.

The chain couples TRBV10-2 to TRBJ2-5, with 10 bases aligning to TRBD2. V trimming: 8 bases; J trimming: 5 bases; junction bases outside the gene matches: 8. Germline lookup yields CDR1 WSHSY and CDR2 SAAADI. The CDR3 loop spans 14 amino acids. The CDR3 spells CASQAGGPEETQYF. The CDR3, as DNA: TGCGCCAGCCAAGCGGGAGGGCCGGAGGAGACCCAGTACTTC.

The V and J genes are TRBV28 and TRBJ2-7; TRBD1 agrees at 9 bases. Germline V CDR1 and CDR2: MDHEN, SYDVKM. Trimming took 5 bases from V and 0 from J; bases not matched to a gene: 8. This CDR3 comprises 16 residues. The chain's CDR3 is CASSTITGGVSYEQYF. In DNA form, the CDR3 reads TGTGCCAGCAGTACAATCACAGGGGGCGTCTCCTACGAGCAGTACTTC.

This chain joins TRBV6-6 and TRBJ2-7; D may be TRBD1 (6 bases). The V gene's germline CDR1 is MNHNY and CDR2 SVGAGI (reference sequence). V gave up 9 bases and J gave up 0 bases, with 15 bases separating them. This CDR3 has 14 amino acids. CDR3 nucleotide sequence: TGTGCCAGTACCGGGACAACAAGCTCCTACGAGCAGTACTTC. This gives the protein CASTGTTSSYEQYF.

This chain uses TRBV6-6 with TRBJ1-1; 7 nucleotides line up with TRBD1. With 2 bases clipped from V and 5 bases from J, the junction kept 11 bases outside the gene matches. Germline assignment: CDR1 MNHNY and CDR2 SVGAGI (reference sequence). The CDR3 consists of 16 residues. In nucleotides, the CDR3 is TGTGCCAGCAGTTACCCGACAGGGAAATCGAAGACTGAAGCTTTCTTT. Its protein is CASSYPTGKSKTEAFF.

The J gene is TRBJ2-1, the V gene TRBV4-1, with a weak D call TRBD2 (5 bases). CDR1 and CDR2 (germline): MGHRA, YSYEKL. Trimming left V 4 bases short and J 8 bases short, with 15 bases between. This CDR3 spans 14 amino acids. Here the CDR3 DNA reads TGCGCCAGCAGCCGAGGGCCTGACGAGGATGAGCAGTTCTTC. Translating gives CASSRGPDEDEQFF.

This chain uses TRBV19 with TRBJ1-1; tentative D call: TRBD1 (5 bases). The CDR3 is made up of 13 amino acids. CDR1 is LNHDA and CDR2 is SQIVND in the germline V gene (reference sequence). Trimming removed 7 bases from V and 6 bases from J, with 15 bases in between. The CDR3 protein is CASMQGGTAEAFF. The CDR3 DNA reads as TGTGCCAGTATGCAAGGAGGGACCGCTGAAGCTTTCTTT.

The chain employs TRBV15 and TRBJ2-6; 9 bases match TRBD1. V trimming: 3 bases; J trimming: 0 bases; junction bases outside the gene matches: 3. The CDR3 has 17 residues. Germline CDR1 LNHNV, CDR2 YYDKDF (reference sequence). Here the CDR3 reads CATSSGQGNSGANVLTF. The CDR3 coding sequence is TGTGCCACCAGCAGTGGACAGGGGAACTCTGGGGCCAACGTCCTGACTTTC.

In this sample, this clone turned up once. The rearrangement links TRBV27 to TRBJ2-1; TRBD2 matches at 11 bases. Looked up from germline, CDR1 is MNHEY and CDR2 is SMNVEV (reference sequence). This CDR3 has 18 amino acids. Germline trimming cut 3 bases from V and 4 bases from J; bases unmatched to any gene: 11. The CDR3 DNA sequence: TGTGCCAGCAGTTTCGGGCTAGCGGGAGGCCTGGGATACAATGAGCAGTTCTTC. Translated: CASSFGLAGGLGYNEQFF.

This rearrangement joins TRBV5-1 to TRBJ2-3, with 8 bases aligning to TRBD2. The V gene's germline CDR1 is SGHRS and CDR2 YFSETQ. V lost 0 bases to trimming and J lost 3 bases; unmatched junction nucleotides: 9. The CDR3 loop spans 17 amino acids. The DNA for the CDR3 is TGCGCCAGCAGCTTGGACGGCCCAAGCGGGGGTACAGATACGCAGTATTTT. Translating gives CASSLDGPSGGTDTQYF.

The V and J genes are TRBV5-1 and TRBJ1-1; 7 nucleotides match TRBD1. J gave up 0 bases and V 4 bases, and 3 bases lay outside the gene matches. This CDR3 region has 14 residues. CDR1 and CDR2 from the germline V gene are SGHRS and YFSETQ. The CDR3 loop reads CASSTTGLNTEAFF. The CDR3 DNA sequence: TGCGCCAGCAGCACGACAGGGTTGAACACTGAAGCTTTCTTT.